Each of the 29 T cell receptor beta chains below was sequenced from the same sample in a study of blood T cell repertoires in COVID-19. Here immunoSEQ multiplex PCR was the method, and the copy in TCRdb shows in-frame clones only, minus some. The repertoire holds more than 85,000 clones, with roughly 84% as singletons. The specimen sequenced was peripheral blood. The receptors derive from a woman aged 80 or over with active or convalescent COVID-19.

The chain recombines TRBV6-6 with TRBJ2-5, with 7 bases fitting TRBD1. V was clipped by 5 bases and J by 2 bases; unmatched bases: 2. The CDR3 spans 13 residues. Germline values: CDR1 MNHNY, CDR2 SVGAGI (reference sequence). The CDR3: CASSPGQQETQYF. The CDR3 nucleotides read TGTGCCAGCAGTCCGGGACAGCAAGAGACCCAGTACTTC.

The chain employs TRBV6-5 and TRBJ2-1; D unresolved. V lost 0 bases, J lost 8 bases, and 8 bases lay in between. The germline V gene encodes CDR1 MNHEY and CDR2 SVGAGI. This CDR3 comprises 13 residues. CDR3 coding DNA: TGTGCCAGCAGTTACTCATCAAGCGATGAGCAGTTCTTC. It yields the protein CASSYSSSDEQFF.

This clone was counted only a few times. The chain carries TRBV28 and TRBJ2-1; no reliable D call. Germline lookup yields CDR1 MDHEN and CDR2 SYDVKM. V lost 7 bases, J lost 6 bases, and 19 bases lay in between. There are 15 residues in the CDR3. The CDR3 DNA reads TGTGCCAGCAAGTCAGCGTTCTACACATTCAATGAGCAGTTCTTC. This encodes CASKSAFYTFNEQFF. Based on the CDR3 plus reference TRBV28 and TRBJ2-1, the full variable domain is DVKVTQSSRYLVKRTGEKVFLECVQDMDHENMFWYRQDPGLGLRLIYFSYDVKMKEKGDIPEGYSVSREKKERFSLILESASTNQTSMYLCASKSAFYTFNEQFFGPGTRLTVL.

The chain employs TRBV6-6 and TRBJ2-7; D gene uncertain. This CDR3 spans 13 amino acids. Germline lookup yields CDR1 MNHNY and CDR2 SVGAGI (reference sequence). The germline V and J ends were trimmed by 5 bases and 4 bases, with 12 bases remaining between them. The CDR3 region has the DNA TGTGCCAGCAGTCTACCCGAGAGGTACGAGCAGTACTTC. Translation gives CASSLPERYEQYF.

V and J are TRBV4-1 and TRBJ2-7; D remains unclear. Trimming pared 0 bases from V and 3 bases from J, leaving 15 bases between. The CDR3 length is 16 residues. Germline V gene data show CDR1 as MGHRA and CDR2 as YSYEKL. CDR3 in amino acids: CASSQDPEARIYEQYF. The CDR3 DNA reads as TGCGCCAGCAGCCAAGACCCAGAGGCCCGGATCTACGAGCAGTACTTC.

CDR3 DNA sequence: TGTGCCAGCAGGCGCTATCTAGGGGGCCACGAGCAGTACTTC. Residues: CASRRYLGGHEQYF. This chain uses TRBV27 with TRBJ2-7, with 7 bases aligning to TRBD1. CDR3 length: 14 residues. Germline V gives CDR1 MNHEY, CDR2 SMNVEV (reference sequence). Trimming removed 6 bases from V and 5 bases from J; junction bases left unmatched: 10.

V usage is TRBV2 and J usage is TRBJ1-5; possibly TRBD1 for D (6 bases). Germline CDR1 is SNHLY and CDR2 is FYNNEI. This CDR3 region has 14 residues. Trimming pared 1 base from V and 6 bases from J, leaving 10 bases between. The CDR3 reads CASSEGQAGQPQHF. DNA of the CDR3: TGTGCCAGCAGTGAAGGACAGGCAGGTCAGCCCCAGCATTTT.

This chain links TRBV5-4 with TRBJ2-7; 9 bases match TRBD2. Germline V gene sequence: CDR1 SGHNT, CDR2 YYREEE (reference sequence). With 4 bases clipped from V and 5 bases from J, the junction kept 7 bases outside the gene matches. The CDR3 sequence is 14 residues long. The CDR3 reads CASSNSGRFNEQYF. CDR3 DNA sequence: TGTGCCAGCAGCAATAGCGGGAGATTTAACGAGCAGTACTTC. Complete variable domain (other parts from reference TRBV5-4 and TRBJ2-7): ETGVTQSPTHLIKTRGQQVTLRCSSQSGHNTVSWYQQALGQGPQFIFQYYREEENGRGNFPPRFSGLQFPNYSSELNVNALELDDSALYLCASSNSGRFNEQYFGPGTRLTVT.

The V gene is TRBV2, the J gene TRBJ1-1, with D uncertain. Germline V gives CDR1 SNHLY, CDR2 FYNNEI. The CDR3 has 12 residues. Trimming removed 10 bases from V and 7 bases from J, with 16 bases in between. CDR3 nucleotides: TGTGCCACCCATCGCGGGTACGGTGAAGCTTTCTTT. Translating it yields CATHRGYGEAFF.

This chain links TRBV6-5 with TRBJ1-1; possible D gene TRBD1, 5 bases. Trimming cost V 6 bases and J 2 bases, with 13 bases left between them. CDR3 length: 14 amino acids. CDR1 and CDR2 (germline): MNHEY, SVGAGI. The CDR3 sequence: CASRKGDSNTEAFF. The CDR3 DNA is TGTGCCAGCAGGAAGGGTGACAGTAACACTGAAGCTTTCTTT.

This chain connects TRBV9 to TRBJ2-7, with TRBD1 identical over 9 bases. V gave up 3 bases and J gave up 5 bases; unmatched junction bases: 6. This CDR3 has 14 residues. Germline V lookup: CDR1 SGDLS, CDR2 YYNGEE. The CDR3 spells CASSEGTGNDEQYF. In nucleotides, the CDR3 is TGTGCCAGCAGCGAGGGGACAGGGAACGACGAGCAGTACTTC.

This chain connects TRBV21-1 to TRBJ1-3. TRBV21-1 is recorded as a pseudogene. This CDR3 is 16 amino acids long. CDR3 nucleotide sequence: TGTGCCAGCAGCCCTTACCCGGGGTCCTCTGGAAACACCATATATTTT. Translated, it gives CASSPYPGSSGNTIYF.

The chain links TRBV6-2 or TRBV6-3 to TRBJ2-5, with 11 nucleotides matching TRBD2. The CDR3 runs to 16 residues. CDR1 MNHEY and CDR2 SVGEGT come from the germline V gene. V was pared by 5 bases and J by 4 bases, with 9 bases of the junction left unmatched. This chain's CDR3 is CASSDHTSGGRETQYF. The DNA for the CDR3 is TGTGCCAGCAGTGATCATACTAGCGGGGGCCGAGAGACCCAGTACTTC.

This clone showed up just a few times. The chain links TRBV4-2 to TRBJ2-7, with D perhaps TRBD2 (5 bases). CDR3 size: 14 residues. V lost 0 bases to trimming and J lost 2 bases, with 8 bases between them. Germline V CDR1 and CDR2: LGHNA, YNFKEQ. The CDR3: CASSQDPTTYEQYF. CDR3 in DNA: TGTGCCAGCAGCCAAGATCCGACTACCTACGAGCAGTACTTC.

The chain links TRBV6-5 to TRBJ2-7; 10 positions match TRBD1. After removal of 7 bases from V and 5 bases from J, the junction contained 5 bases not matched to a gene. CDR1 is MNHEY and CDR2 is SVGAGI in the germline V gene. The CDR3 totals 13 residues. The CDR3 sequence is CASIRDRGNEQYF. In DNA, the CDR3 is TGTGCCAGCATTCGGGACAGGGGTAACGAGCAGTACTTC.

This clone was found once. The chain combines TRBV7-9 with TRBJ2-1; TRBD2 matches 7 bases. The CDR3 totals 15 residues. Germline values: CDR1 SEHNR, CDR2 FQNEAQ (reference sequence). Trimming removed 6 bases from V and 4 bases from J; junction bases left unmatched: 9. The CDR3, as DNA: TGTGCCAGCAGTCTAGCTAGCGGAGCATACAATGAGCAGTTCTTC. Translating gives CASSLASGAYNEQFF. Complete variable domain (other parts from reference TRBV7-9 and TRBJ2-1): DTGVSQNPRHKITKRGQNVTFRCDPISEHNRLYWYRQTLGQGPEFLTYFQNEAQLEKSRLLSDRFSAERPKGSFSTLEIQRTEQGDSAMYLCASSLASGAYNEQFFGPGTRLTVL.

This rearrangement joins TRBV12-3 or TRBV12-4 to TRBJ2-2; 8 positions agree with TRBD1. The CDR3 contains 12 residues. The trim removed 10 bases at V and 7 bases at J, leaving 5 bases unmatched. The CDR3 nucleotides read TGTGCCAACCGACAGGGGTACGGGGAGCTGTTTTTT. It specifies CANRQGYGELFF.

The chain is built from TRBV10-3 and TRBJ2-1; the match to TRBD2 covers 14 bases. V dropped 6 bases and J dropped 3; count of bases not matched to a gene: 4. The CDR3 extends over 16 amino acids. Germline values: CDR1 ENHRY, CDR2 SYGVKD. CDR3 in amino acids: CAIRGTSGSVYNEQFF. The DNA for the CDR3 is TGTGCCATCAGAGGGACTAGCGGGAGTGTCTACAATGAGCAGTTCTTC.

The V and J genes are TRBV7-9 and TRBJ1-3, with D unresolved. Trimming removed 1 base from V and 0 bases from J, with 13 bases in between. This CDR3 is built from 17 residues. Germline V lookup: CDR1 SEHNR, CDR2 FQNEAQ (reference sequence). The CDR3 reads CASSLGVTVTSGNTIYF. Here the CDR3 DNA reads TGTGCCAGCAGCTTAGGAGTTACAGTGACCTCTGGAAACACCATATATTTT. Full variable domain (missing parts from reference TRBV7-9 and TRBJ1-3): DTGVSQNPRHKITKRGQNVTFRCDPISEHNRLYWYRQTLGQGPEFLTYFQNEAQLEKSRLLSDRFSAERPKGSFSTLEIQRTEQGDSAMYLCASSLGVTVTSGNTIYFGEGSWLTVV.

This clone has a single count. CDR3 sequence reads: CASSLGLASGFPPYEQYF. In DNA form, the CDR3 reads TGCGCCAGCAGCTTGGGTTTGGCTAGCGGGTTTCCCCCTTACGAGCAGTACTTC. The chain couples TRBV5-1 to TRBJ2-7; 8 nucleotides match TRBD2. V lost 0 bases and J lost 4; bases outside the gene matches: 15. Germline V CDR1 and CDR2: SGHRS, YFSETQ. CDR3 length: 18 residues.

The CDR3 loop is CASSPGLAGEVLQFF. The CDR3 region has the DNA TGTGCCAGCAGCCCCGGACTAGCGGGAGAAGTGTTGCAGTTCTTC. The chain employs TRBV3-1 (or the pseudogene TRBV3-2) and TRBJ2-1; TRBD2 matches at 13 bases. J gave up 12 bases and V 4 bases, and 9 bases lay outside the gene matches. CDR3 length: 15 amino acids. Germline V gives CDR1 LGHDT, CDR2 YNNKEL (reference sequence).

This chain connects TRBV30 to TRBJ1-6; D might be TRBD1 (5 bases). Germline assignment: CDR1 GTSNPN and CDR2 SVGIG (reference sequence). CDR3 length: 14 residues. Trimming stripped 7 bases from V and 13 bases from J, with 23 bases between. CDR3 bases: TGTGCCTACAAAACCCCGGACACTCGGTTGCCCCTCCACTTT. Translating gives CAYKTPDTRLPLHF.

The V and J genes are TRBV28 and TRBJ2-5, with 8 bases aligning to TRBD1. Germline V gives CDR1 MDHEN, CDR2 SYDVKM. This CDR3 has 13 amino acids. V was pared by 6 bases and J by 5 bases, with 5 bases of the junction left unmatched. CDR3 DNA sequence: TGTGCCAGCAGAGGACAGGGAAGGGAGACCCAGTACTTC. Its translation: CASRGQGRETQYF.

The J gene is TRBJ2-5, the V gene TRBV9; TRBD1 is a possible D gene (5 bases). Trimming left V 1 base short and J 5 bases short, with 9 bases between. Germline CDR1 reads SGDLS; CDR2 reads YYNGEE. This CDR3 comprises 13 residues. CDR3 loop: CASSVQGTETQYF. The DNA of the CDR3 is TGTGCCAGCAGCGTACAGGGTACGGAGACCCAGTACTTC.

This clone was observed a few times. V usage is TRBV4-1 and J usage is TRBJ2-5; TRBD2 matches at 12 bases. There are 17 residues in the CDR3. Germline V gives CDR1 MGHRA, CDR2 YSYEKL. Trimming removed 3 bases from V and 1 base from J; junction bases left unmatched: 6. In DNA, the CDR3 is TGCGCCAGCAGCCAGCAGGGACTAGCGGGCTTCCAAGAGACCCAGTACTTC. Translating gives CASSQQGLAGFQETQYF.

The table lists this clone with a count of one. DNA of the CDR3: TGTGCCAGCAGACGGGACAGCCAAGAGACCCAGTACTTC. Its protein product is CASRRDSQETQYF. J is TRBJ2-5 and V is TRBV12-3 or TRBV12-4; 7 bases are a match to TRBD1. The CDR3 covers 13 residues. With V trimmed by 6 bases and J by 1 base, 2 bases remained unmatched.

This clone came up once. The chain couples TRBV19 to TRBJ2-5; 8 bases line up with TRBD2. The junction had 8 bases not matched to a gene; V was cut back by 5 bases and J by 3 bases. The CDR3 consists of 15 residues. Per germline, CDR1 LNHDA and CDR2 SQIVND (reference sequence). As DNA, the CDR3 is TGTGCCAGTAGTGCCCGGACTAGCAGGAAAGAGACCCAGTACTTC. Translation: CASSARTSRKETQYF.

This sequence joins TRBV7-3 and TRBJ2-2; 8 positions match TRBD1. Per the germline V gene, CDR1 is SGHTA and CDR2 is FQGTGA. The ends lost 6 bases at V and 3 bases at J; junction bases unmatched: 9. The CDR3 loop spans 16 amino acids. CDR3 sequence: CASRNLGQGDTGELFF. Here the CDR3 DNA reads TGTGCCAGCAGGAACCTTGGACAGGGTGACACCGGGGAGCTGTTTTTT. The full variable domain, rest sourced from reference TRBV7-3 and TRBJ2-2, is GAGVSQTPSNKVTEKGKYVELRCDPISGHTALYWYRQSLGQGPEFLIYFQGTGAADDSGLPNDRFFAVRPEGSVSTLKIQRTERGDSAVYLCASRNLGQGDTGELFFGEGSRLTVL.

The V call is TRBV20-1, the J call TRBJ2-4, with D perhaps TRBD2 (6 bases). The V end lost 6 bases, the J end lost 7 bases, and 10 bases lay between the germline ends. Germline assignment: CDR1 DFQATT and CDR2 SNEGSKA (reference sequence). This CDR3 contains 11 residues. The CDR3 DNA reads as TGCAGTGCGGGACTGGGGAACATTCAGTACTTC. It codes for CSAGLGNIQYF.